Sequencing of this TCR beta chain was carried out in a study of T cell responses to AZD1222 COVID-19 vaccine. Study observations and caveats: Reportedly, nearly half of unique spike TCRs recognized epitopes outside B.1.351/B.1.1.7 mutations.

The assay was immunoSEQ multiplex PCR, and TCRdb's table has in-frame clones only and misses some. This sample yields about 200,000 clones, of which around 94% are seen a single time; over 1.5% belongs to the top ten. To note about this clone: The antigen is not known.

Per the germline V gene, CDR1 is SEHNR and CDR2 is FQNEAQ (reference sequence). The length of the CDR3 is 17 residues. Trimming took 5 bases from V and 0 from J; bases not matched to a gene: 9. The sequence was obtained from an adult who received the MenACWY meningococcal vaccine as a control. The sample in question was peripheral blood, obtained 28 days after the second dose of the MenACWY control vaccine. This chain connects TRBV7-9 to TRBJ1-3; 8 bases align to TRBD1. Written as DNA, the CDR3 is TGTGCCAGCAGCACCGGGACAGGTGGGAGCTCTGGAAACACCATATATTTT. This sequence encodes CASSTGTGGSSGNTIYF. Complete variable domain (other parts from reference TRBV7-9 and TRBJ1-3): DTGVSQNPRHKITKRGQNVTFRCDPISEHNRLYWYRQTLGQGPEFLTYFQNEAQLEKSRLLSDRFSAERPKGSFSTLEIQRTEQGDSAMYLCASSTGTGGSSGNTIYFGEGSWLTVV.